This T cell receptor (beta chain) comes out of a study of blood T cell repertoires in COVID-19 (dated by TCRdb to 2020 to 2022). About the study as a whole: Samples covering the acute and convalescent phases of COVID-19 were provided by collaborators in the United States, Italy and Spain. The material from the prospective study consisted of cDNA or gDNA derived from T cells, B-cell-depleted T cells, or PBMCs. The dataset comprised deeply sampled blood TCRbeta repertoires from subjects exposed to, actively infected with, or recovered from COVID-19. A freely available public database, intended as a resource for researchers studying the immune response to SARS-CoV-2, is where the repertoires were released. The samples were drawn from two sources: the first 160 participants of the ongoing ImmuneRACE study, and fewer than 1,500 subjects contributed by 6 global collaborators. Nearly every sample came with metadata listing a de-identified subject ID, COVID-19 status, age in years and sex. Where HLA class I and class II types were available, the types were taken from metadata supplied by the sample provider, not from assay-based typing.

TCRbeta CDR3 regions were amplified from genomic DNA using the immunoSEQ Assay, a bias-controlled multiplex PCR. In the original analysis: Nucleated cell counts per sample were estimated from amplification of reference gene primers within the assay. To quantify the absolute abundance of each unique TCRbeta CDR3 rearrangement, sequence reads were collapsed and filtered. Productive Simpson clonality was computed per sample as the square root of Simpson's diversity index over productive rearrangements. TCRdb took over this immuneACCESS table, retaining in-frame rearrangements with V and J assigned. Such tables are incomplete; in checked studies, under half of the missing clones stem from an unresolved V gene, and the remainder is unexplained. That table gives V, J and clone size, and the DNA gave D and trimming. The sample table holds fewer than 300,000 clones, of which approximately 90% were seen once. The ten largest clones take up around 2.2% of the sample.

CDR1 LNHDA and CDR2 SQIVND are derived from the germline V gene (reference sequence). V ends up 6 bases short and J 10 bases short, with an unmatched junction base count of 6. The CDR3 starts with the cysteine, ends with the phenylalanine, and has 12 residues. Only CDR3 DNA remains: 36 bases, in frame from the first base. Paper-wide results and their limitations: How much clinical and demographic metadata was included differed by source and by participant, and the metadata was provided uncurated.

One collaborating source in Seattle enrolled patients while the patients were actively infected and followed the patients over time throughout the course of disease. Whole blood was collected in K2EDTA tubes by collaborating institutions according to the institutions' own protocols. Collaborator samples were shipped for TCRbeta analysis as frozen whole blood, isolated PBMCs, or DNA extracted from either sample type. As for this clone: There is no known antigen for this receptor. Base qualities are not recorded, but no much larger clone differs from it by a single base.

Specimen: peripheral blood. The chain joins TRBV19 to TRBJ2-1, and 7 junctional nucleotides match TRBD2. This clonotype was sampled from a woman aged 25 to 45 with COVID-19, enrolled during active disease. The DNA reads TGTGCCAGTAGCGGGAGGCGGGGGGAGCAGTTCTTC. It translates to CASSGRRGEQFF. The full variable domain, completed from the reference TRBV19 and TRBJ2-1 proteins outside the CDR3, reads DGGITQSPKYLFRKEGQNVTLSCEQNLNHDAMYWYRQDPGQGLRLIYYSQIVNDFQKGDIAEGYSVSREKKESFPLTVTSAQKNPTAFYLCASSGRRGEQFFGPGTRLTVL.